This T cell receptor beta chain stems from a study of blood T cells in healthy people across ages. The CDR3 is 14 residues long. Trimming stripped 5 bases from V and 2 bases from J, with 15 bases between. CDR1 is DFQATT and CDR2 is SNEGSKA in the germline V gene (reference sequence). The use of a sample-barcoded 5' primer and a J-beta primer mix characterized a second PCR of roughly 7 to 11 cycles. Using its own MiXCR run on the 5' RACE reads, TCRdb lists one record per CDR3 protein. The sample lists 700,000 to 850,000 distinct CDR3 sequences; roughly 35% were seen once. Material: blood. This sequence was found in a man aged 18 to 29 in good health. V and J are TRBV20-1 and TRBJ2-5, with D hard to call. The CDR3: CSAPRRQEQETQYF. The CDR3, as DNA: TGCAGTGCTCCCCGGCGGCAGGAACAAGAGACCCAGTACTTC.